This TCR beta chain was captured in a study of T cell repertoires in cytomegalovirus infection. Germline CDR1 is SEHNR and CDR2 is FQNEAQ (reference sequence). This CDR3 region has 13 residues. The germline V and J ends were trimmed by 5 bases and 2 bases, with 10 bases remaining between them. This clonotype has ten or more counts. The antigen remains unidentified. From the reads, TCRdb called clonotypes with MiXCR, one entry per CDR3 protein. Seen here are approximately 770,000 distinct CDR3 sequences, about 27% observed once, and the top ten hold approximately 14%. The starting material was cultured CD8+ T cells from PBMCs, obtained from culture after CMV antigen stimulation. The TCR comes from a human donor in good health (CMV status not recorded). Some clones in this sample may be carry-over from other donors' samples. The rearrangement joins TRBV7-9 to TRBJ2-7; D is undetermined. The CDR3 DNA sequence: TGTGCCAGCAGCCACCCAACTACCTACGAGCAGTACTTC. This encodes CASSHPTTYEQYF.